Following are 18 T cell receptor beta chains from one sample sequenced in a study of shared clonotypes between healthy human individuals (TCRdb year 2020). The library relied on the immunoSEQ multiplex PCR assay. TCRdb took this table from immuneACCESS and kept in-frame rearrangements with V and J called. Such tables lack part of the clones; where checked against another copy, unresolved V genes explain under half of the gap, and the rest is unexplained. This sample has 2 million to 2.5 million clones in its table, and approximately 95% of those were observed once. The leading ten clones occupy approximately 0.13% of the sample. The material sequenced was naive CD4+ T cells sorted from blood. The cell subset or site tag for this specimen amounts to: CD45RA+ positively selected. The receptors derive from a man younger than 30 in good health.

V is TRBV6-1 and J is TRBJ2-1; D is possibly TRBD2 (6 bases). CDR1 is MNHNS, CDR2 SASEGT, per germline. Trimming left V 1 base short and J 2 bases short, with 12 bases between. This CDR3 has 16 amino acids. CDR3 sequence (DNA): TGTGCCAGCAGTGAAGAAGGGAGGTTTCCCTACAATGAGCAGTTCTTC. This translates into CASSEEGRFPYNEQFF.

The V call is TRBV27, the J call TRBJ1-3; 8 bases align to TRBD1. Germline V gene lookup returns CDR1 MNHEY and CDR2 SMNVEV (reference sequence). This CDR3 contains 15 residues. Trimming removed 6 bases from V and 2 bases from J; junction bases left unmatched: 6. The CDR3 loop reads CASSVGTGAGNTIYF. The CDR3 bases are TGTGCCAGCAGCGTCGGGACAGGCGCTGGAAACACCATATATTTT.

The rearrangement uses TRBV19 and TRBJ1-1; D is undetermined. The V and J ends lost 7 bases and 3 bases respectively, with 12 bases between them. Germline assignment: CDR1 LNHDA and CDR2 SQIVND (reference sequence). This CDR3 comprises 13 residues. DNA of the CDR3: TGTGCCAGTACCAGCTTTGTGGACACTGAAGCTTTCTTT. The encoded protein is CASTSFVDTEAFF. Complete variable domain (other parts from reference TRBV19 and TRBJ1-1): DGGITQSPKYLFRKEGQNVTLSCEQNLNHDAMYWYRQDPGQGLRLIYYSQIVNDFQKGDIAEGYSVSREKKESFPLTVTSAQKNPTAFYLCASTSFVDTEAFFGQGTRLTVV.

This clone was seen only once. The chain recombines TRBV27 with TRBJ1-2; weak D call: TRBD1 (5 bases). Germline CDR1 MNHEY, CDR2 SMNVEV (reference sequence). Trimming cost V 0 bases and J 6 bases, with 11 bases left between them. CDR3 length: 14 amino acids. The CDR3, as DNA: TGTGCCAGCAGTTTATCAAGAGGGGCGGATGGCTACACCTTC. Its translation: CASSLSRGADGYTF.

The chain combines TRBV30 with TRBJ1-1; 8 bases fit TRBD1. From germline, CDR1 is GTSNPN and CDR2 SVGIG (reference sequence). Trimming cost V 5 bases and J 3 bases; bases outside gene matches: 5. The length of the CDR3 is 13 residues. DNA of the CDR3: TGTGCCTGGGTGGACAGGGTCGACACTGAAGCTTTCTTT. Its protein product is CAWVDRVDTEAFF.

In this sample, this clone turned up once. The chain carries TRBV5-1 and TRBJ2-7; 8 bases align to TRBD1. V shed 3 bases and J 2 bases; nucleotides not matched to a gene: 7. The length of the CDR3 is 15 residues. Germline assignment: CDR1 SGHRS and CDR2 YFSETQ. CDR3: CASSSRGTGPYEQYF. In DNA, the CDR3 is TGCGCCAGCAGCTCACGTGGGACAGGACCCTACGAGCAGTACTTC. The full variable domain, with the rest looked up from reference TRBV5-1 and TRBJ2-7, is KAGVTQTPRYLIKTRGQQVTLSCSPISGHRSVSWYQQTPGQGLQFLFEYFSETQRNKGNFPGRFSGRQFSNSRSEMNVSTLELGDSALYLCASSSRGTGPYEQYFGPGTRLTVT.

This chain joins TRBV27 and TRBJ1-5; 8 nucleotides line up with TRBD1. Germline values: CDR1 MNHEY, CDR2 SMNVEV (reference sequence). This CDR3 contains 16 residues. The trim removed 6 bases at V and 6 bases at J, leaving 13 bases unmatched. CDR3 sequence reads: CASSPAGTGGGQPQHF. DNA of the CDR3: TGTGCCAGCAGCCCCGCCGGGACAGGAGGAGGTCAGCCCCAGCATTTT.

The rearrangement links TRBV18 to TRBJ2-7, with D hard to call. Trimming left V 0 bases short and J 7 bases short, with 16 bases between. Germline V gene lookup returns CDR1 KGHSH and CDR2 LQKENI. The CDR3 consists of 15 residues. The CDR3 sequence is CASSPPGLPSEEQYF. The CDR3 coding sequence is TGTGCCAGCTCACCACCGGGCCTACCCTCTGAGGAGCAGTACTTC.

This rearrangement joins TRBV28 to TRBJ2-2; D unclear. This CDR3 has 16 residues. The germline V and J ends were trimmed by 3 bases and 0 bases, with 11 bases remaining between them. Germline V gene data show CDR1 as MDHEN and CDR2 as SYDVKM. The CDR3 nucleotides are TGTGCCAGCAGTTTTTTCCCCGCCGCGAACACCGGGGAGCTGTTTTTT. As protein: CASSFFPAANTGELFF.

The chain carries TRBV6-5 and TRBJ1-5; TRBD1 is a possible D gene (5 bases). V was cut by 2 bases and J by 5 bases, with 13 bases left in between. Germline CDR1 reads MNHEY; CDR2 reads SVGAGI. The length of the CDR3 is 15 residues. In DNA, the CDR3 is TGTGCCAGCAGTTACCAGGGACGGCGGGATCAGCCCCAGCATTTT. Its translation: CASSYQGRRDQPQHF.

The chain employs TRBV19 and TRBJ2-2, with D possibly matching TRBD2 (5 bases). V was cut by 5 bases and J by 3 bases, with 13 bases left in between. The CDR3 runs 15 residues. Germline-derived CDR1 and CDR2 are LNHDA and SQIVND (reference sequence). CDR3 DNA: TGTGCCAGTAGTCCGGGGTTTCGGGACACCGGGGAGCTGTTTTTT. It yields the protein CASSPGFRDTGELFF.

V usage is TRBV29-1 and J usage is TRBJ2-5, with D unresolved. The V end was cut by 4 bases, the J end by 4 bases, with 4 bases between. Germline-derived CDR1 and CDR2 are SQVTM and ANQGSEA. This CDR3 is 10 amino acids long. The CDR3 spells CSVAPETQYF. As DNA, the CDR3 is TGCAGCGTTGCCCCAGAGACCCAGTACTTC.

This chain links TRBV5-1 with TRBJ2-3, with 7 bases identical to TRBD2. Germline V CDR1 and CDR2: SGHRS, YFSETQ. Unmatched junction bases numbered 9, after V lost 2 bases and J lost 6 bases. The CDR3 has 15 amino acids. The CDR3 DNA is TGCGCCAGCAGCTTAGCGGGGTGGGGAGCGGATACGCAGTATTTT. The encoded protein is CASSLAGWGADTQYF.

Concerning this clone: The same CDR3 arises from other DNA sequences in this sample as well. The V gene is TRBV6-5, the J gene TRBJ2-7; tentative D call: TRBD1 (5 bases). Between the trimmed V and J ends, which lost 2 bases and 3 bases, there was a span of 8 bases. The CDR3 is 13 amino acids. Germline loops: CDR1 MNHEY, CDR2 SVGAGI. The CDR3 loop reads CASSYGDSYEQYF. In DNA form, the CDR3 reads TGTGCCAGCAGTTACGGAGACAGCTACGAGCAGTACTTC.

This CDR3 is CASSLGGSSNTGELFF. CDR3 coding DNA: TGTGCCAGCAGCTTGGGTGGGTCCTCGAACACCGGGGAGCTGTTTTTT. The chain combines TRBV5-4 with TRBJ2-2, with no clear D. Germline V gene lookup returns CDR1 SGHNT and CDR2 YYREEE (reference sequence). This CDR3 spans 16 amino acids. V lost 0 bases and J 0 bases, leaving 9 bases between the germline ends.

The J gene is TRBJ1-2, the V gene TRBV28; D possibly corresponds to TRBD1 (5 bases). CDR3 size: 11 residues. Looked up from germline, CDR1 is MDHEN and CDR2 is SYDVKM. V dropped 11 bases and J dropped 8 bases, with 15 bases sitting between them. CDR3 in DNA: TGTGCCTCGAGGGACTTATACGGCTACACCTTC. Protein product: CASRDLYGYTF.

CDR3 amino acids: CASSLGGSLHEQYF. The CDR3 bases are TGCGCCAGCAGCTTGGGGGGTTCTCTACACGAGCAGTACTTC. The V gene is TRBV5-1, the J gene TRBJ2-7; D is uncertain. V lost 0 bases and J 5 bases, leaving 12 bases between the germline ends. The CDR3 contains 14 residues. Germline CDR1 SGHRS, CDR2 YFSETQ.

V usage is TRBV6-1 and J usage is TRBJ1-1; D remains unclear. Trimming removed 6 bases at V and 1 base at J, with 15 bases between. The CDR3 runs 15 residues. Germline CDR1 is MNHNS and CDR2 is SASEGT. This chain's CDR3 is CASRTLGFSNTEAFF. The CDR3 coding sequence is TGTGCCAGCAGGACATTGGGTTTCTCGAACACTGAAGCTTTCTTT.